The rows below give T cell receptor beta chains drawn from one sample of a study of cytomegalovirus exposure and HLA in healthy donors. Only in-frame clones appear in the TCRdb table, and some are missing; sequencing was by immunoSEQ multiplex PCR. Of almost 95,000 clones listed, just under 70% are singletons. Sequencing was performed on PBMCs. All receptors come from a middle-aged man in good health and CMV-seronegative. Each CDR3 is given with its conserved first and last residue. The D gene is left open where the match is weak. Only some rows state a clone size, as once, few, many or a class for expanded clones.

-	TRBJ2-3	-	TRBV30	TGTGCCTGGAGGGGGCGACAGGTCACAGATACGCAGTATTTT	CAWRGRQVTDTQYF
few	TRBJ1-5	TRBD1	TRBV5-1	TGCGCCAGCAGCTCCGGGACAGGGGTAGGGCAGCCCCAGCATTTT	CASSSGTGVGQPQHF
-	TRBJ1-5	-	TRBV27	TGTGCCAGCAGTTCCCTACCCGGACACAACAATCAGCCCCAGCATTTT	CASSSLPGHNNQPQHF
-	TRBJ2-7	-	TRBV7-2	TGTGCCAGCAGTAGGACACCTACCTACGAGCAGTACTTC	CASSRTPTYEQYF
-	TRBJ2-6	-	TRBV5-1	TGCGCCAGCAGCTTGGGCGAATCCGGGGCCAACGTCCTGACTTTC	CASSLGESGANVLTF
-	TRBJ2-3	TRBD1	TRBV5-1	TGCGCCAGCAGCTTGGGGGACAGGGTAGAGACAGATACGCAGTATTTT	CASSLGDRVETDTQYF
-	TRBJ1-1	-	TRBV14	TGTGCCAGCAGCCAAATCGTCGGTTTAGGGGGTTCTGAAGCTTTCTTT	CASSQIVGLGGSEAFF
-	TRBJ1-1	TRBD1	TRBV4-1	TGCGCCAGCAGCCAAAGCCCGGGACAGCTAAACACTGAAGCTTTCTTT	CASSQSPGQLNTEAFF
few	TRBJ2-1	TRBD1	TRBV7-2	TGTGCCAGCAGCTTGGTATGGGGACAGGGATACAATGAGCAGTTCTTC	CASSLVWGQGYNEQFF
-	TRBJ1-2	-	TRBV9	TGTGCCAGCAGCGCGAGCGGGGCTAACTATGGCTACACCTTC	CASSASGANYGYTF
-	TRBJ2-6	-	TRBV10-3	TGTGCCATCAGTGAGACAGGACGGAGCTCTGGGGCCAACGTCCTGACTTTC	CAISETGRSSGANVLTF
-	TRBJ1-1	TRBD1	TRBV7-9	TGTGCCAGCAGCTGGCGGGGACAGGTTAGGGGAACCACTGAAGCTTTCTTT	CASSWRGQVRGTTEAFF
-	TRBJ2-1	-	TRBV6-1	TGTGCCAGCAGTGAACACTTTGCGGCCCTTACCTACAATGAGCAGTTCTTC	CASSEHFAALTYNEQFF
-	TRBJ2-2	-	TRBV18	TGTGCCGCGACCAGGGCGAACACCGGGGAGCTGTTTTTT	CAATRANTGELFF